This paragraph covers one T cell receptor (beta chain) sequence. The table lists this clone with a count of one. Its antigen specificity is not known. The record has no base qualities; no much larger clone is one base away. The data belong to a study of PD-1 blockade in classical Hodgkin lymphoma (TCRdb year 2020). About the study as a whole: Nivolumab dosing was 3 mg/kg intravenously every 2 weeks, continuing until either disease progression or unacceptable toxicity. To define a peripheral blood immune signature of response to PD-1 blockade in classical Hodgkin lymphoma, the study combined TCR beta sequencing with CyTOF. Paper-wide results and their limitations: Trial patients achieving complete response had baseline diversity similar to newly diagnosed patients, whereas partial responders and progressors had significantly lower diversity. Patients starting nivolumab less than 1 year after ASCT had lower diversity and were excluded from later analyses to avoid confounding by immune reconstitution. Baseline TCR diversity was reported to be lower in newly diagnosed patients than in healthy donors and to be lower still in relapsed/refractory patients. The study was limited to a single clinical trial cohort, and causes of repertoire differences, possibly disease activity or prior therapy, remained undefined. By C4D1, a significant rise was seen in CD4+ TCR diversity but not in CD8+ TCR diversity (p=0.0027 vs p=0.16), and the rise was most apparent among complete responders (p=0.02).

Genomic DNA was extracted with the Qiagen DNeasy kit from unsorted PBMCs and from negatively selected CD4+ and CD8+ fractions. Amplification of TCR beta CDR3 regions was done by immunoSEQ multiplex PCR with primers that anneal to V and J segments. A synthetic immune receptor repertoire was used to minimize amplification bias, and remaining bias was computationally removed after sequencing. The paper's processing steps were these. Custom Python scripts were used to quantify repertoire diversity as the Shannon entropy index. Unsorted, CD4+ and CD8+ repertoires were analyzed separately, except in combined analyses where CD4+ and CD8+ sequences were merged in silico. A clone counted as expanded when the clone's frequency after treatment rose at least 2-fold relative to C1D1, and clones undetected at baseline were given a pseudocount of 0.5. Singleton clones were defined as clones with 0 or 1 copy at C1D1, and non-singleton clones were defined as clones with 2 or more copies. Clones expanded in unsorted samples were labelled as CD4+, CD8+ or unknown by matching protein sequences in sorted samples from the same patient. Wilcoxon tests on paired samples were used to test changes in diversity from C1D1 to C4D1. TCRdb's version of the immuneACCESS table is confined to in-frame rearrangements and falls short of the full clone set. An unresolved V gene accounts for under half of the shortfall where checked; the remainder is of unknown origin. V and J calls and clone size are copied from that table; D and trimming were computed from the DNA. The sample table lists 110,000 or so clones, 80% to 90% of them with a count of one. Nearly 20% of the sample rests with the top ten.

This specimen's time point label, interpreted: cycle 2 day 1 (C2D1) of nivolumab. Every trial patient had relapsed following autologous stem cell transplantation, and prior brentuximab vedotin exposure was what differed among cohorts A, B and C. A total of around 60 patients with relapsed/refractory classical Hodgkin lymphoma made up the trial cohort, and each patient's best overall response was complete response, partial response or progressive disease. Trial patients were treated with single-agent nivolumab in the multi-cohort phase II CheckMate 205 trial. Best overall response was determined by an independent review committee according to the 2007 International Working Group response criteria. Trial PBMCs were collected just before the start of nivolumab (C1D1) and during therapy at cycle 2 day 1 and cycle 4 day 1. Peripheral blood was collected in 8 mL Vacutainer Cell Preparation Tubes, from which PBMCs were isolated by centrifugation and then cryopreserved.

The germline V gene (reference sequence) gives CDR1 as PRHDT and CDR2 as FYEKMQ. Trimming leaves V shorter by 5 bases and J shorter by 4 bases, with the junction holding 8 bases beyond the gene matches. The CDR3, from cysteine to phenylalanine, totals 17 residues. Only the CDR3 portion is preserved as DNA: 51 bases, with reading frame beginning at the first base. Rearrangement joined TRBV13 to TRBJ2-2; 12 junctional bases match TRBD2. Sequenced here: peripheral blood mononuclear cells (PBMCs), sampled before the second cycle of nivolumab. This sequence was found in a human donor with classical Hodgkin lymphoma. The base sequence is TGTGCCAGCAGCCAAACGGGACTAGCGGGCAGCACCGGGGAGCTGTTTTTT. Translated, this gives CASSQTGLAGSTGELFF.